This TCR beta chain was documented in a study of blood T cell repertoires in COVID-19. About the study: Specimens from acute and convalescent COVID-19 originated in the United States, Italy and Spain. T cells, B-cell-depleted T cells, or PBMCs supplied cDNA or gDNA.

Individuals drawn from about two dozen US areas were about 18 to 89 years old. Participants reported their clinical history, and cohort assignment relied on those reports. Germline CDR1 reads MNHEY; CDR2 reads SVGAGI. The CDR3 extends over 15 amino acids. Trimming took 8 bases from V and 6 from J, leaving 20 bases between them. The protocol was immunoSEQ multiplex PCR, while the TCRdb copy is restricted to in-frame clones and leaves out a portion. The sample records some 410,000 clones, around 89% being singletons. The material sequenced was PBMCs or T cells enriched from blood (not recorded which). The TCR was taken from a woman aged 30 to 39 with acute COVID-19. The chain couples TRBV6-5 to TRBJ1-5; the D gene is possibly TRBD1 (6 bases). The CDR3 nucleotides are TGTGCCAGCTCAAGAGATAGACAGGTCGGTCAGCCCCAGCATTTT. Amino acid sequence: CASSRDRQVGQPQHF.